The clone carrying this T cell receptor beta chain has ten or more counts. This sample is part of a study of CD8 T cells in ankylosing spondylitis. The V and J ends lost 6 bases and 1 base respectively, with 11 bases between them. Per the germline V gene, CDR1 is DFQATT and CDR2 is SNEGSKA (reference sequence). This CDR3 comprises 13 residues. Quantitative 5'-RACE was performed with molecular barcodes, and it yielded the TCR beta libraries. TCRdb re-called the 5' RACE reads with MiXCR, one entry per CDR3 protein. The sample holds about 240,000 distinct CDR3 sequences, roughly 8.6% seen once. What was sequenced was blood, either unsorted or a sorted T cell fraction (not recorded which). This receptor was taken from a male donor with ankylosing spondylitis or in good health (not recorded which). The chain carries TRBV20-1 and TRBJ2-3, with a tentative D call TRBD2 (5 bases). The CDR3 DNA reads TGCAGTGCGCATAAGGGAGGCACAGATACGCAGTATTTT. It translates to CSAHKGGTDTQYF.